This T cell receptor beta chain originates from a study of healthy donors' naive CD4 and CD8 T cells. The CDR3 loop spans 17 amino acids. Germline V CDR1 and CDR2: MNHEY, SVGAGI. V was cut by 1 base and J by 5 bases, with 18 bases left in between. TCR libraries were built from 400 to 650 ng of total RNA by linear amplification. TCRdb analysed the reads with MiXCR anew, one entry per CDR3 protein. Among approximately 180,000 distinct CDR3 sequences listed, nearly 75% were seen once. The TCR originated in a pool of human donors in good health; the sample pools cells from several healthy donors. The specimen sequenced was naive CD4+ and CD8+ T cells sorted from blood, pooled from several donors. The V and J genes are TRBV6-5 and TRBJ2-1; D is unclear. The CDR3 DNA sequence: TGTGCCAGCAGTTACTACCCCCTGGCCCTGAGAAACAATGAGCAGTTCTTC. Encoded protein: CASSYYPLALRNNEQFF.